This T cell receptor beta chain was sequenced during a study of memory CD4+ T cells and cytomegalovirus serostatus. Study context: Donors were healthy Belgian adults, under 10 CMV seropositive and 24 seronegative. General study results and limits: Each of around 69 CMV-associated TCRbeta sequences occurred in one to five individuals.

The sort gate was single viable CD3+CD4+CD8-CD45RO+ cells for memory CD4+ T cells. CMV serostatus came from serum IgG against pp150, pp28, p38, p52. Note on this clone: Its antigen remains unidentified.

The CDR3 length is 13 residues. V was trimmed by 0 bases and J by 6 bases, leaving 9 bases between them. Germline V gives CDR1 SGHVS, CDR2 FNYEAQ. Original analysis: Out-of-frame sequences were removed, leaving some 2 million distinct TCRbeta sequences. Repertoires were generated with immunoSEQ multiplex PCR, while TCRdb's copy carries only in-frame clones and drops some. The D gene and trimming were derived from the DNA, and the V and J assignments and clone size from that table. This repertoire shows around 40,000 clones, around 84% found once; its top ten account for approximately 0.78%. This TCR derives from an adult in good health and CMV-seronegative. The chain employs TRBV7-6 and TRBJ2-7; D remains unclear. Sequencing was performed on memory CD4+ T cells from blood. The DNA for the CDR3 is TGTGCCAGCAGCTTAGCGGTGGTCGGCGAGCAGTACTTC. It is translated as CASSLAVVGEQYF.